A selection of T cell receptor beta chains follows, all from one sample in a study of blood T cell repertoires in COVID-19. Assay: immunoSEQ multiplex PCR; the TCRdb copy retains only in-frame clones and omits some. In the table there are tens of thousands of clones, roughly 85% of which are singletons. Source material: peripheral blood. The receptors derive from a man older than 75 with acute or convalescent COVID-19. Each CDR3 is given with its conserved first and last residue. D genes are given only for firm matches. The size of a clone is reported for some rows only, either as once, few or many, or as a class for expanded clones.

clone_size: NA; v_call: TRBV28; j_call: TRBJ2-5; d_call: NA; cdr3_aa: CASTQGETQYF
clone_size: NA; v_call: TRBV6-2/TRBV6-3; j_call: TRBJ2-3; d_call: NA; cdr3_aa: CASSYSRSAGDTQYF
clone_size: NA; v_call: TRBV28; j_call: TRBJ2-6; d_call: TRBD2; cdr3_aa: CASGVAGVFSGANVLTF
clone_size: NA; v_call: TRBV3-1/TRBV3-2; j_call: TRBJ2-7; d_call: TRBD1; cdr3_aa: CASSHTGEPSYEQYF
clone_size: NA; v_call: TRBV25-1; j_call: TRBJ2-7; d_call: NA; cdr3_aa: CASSEPGNSYEQYF
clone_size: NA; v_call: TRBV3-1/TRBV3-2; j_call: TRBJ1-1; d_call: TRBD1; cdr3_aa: CASSYGTGETEAFF
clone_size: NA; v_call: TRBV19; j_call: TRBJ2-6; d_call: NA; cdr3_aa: CASQRGSGANVLTF
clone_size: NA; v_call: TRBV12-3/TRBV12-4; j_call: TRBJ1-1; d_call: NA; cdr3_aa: CASSLAGRTEAFF
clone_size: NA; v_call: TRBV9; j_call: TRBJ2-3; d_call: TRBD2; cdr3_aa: CASSVSTGGSADTQYF
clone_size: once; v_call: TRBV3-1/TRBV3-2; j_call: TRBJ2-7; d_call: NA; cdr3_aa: CASSPRESGEQYF
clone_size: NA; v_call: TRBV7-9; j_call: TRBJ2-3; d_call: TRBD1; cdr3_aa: CASSPGTGDTDTQYF
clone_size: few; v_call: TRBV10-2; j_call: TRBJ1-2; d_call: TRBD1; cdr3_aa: CASSESRTGTSDGYTF
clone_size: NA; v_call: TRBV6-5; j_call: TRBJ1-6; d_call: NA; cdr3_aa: CASSYGTPYNSPLHF
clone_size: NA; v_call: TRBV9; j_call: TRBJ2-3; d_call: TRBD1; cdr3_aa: CASSGGQGSTDTQYF
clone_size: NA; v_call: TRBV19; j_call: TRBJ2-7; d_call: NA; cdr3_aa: CASSIQARDTRLAYEQYF
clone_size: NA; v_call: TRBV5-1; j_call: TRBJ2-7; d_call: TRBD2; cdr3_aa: CASSPGPGGSYEQYF
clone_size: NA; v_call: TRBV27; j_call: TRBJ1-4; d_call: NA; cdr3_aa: CASSLSTHRAEKLFF
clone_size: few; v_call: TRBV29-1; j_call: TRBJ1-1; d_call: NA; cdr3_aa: CSVEVGQRTEAFF
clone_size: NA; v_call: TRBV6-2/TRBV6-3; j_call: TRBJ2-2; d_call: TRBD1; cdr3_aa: CASSGARDRPIWIGELFF
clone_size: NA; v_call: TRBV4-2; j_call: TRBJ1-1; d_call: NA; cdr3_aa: CASSQDRPGMNTEAFF
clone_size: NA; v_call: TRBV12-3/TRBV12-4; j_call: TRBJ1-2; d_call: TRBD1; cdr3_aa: CASSLSQGYGYTF
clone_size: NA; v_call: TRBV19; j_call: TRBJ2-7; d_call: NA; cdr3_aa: CASSMGPGASYEQYF
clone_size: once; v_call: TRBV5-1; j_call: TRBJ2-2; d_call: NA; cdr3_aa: CASSLVRETGELFF
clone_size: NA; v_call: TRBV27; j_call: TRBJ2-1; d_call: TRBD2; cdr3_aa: CASSLRQGGYNEQFF
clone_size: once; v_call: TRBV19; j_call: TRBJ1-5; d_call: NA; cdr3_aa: CASSRGGGTSDQPQHF
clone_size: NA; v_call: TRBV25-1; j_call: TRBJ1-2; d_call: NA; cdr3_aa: CASQGLLMDYGYTF
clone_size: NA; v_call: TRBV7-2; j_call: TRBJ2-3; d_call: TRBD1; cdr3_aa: CASSPGGGADTQYF
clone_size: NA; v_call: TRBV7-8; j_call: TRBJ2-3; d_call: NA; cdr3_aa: CASSLAFTPGSHLGDTQYF
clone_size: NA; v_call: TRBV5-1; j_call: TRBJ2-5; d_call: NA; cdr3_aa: CASSFGMQETQYF
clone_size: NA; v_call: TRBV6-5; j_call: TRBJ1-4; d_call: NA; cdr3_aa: CASKRYRSTNEKLFF
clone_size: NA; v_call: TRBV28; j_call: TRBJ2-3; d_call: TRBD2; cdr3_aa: CASSFGGASGTDTQYF
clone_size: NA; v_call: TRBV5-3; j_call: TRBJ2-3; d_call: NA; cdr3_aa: CARSPVYRTQYF
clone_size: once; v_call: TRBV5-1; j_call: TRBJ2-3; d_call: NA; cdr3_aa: CASSLGVRTDTQYF
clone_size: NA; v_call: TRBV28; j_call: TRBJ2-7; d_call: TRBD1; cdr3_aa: CASSSGTGTYEQYF
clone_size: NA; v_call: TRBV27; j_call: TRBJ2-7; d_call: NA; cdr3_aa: CASSLWQVPPYEQYF
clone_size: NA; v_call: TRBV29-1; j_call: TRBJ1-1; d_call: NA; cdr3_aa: CSVQFLTMNTEAFF
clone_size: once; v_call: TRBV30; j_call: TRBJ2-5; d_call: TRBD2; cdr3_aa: CACSGTSASETQYF
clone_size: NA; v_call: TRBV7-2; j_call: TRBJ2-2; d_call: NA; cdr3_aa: CASSLRQNTGELFF
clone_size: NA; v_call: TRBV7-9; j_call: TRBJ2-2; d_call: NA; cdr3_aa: CASSYREMNTGELFF
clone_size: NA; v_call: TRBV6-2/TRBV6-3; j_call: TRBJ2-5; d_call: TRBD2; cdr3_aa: CASSWTSGSWERETQYF
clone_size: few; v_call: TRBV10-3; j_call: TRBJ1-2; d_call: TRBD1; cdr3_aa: CASLQGAGYTF
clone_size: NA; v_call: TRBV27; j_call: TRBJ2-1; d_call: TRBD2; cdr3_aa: CASSSLTTSGVDNEQFF
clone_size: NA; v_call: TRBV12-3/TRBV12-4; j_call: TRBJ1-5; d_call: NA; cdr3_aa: CASSLGGAQHF
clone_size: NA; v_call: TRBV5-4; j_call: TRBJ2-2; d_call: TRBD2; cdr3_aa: CASSLGGRANTGELFF
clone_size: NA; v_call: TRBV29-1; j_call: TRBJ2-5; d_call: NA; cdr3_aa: CSVEDPSGGGETQYF
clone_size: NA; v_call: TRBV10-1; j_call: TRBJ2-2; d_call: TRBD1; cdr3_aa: CATPGQHPNDTGELFF
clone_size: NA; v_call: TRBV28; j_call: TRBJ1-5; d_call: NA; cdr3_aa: CASSLVQKPQHF
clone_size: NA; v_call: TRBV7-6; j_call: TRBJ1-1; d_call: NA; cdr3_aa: CASSLDTGEAFF
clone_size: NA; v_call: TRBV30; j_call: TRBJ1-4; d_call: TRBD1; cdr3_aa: CAWSRTGINEKLFF
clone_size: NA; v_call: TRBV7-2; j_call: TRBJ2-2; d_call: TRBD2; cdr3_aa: CASGGTTLGGELFF
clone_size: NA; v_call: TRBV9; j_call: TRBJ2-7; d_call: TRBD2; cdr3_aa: CASSPGLAGEFEQYF
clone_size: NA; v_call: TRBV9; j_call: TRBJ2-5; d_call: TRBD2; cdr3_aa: CASMRGRAQETQYF
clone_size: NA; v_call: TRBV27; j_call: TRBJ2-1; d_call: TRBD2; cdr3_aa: CASSPAIAGLYNEQFF
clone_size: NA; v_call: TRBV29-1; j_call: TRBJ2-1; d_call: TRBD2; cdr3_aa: CSVALAGGPSYNEQFF
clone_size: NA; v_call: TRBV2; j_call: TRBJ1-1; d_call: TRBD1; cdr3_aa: CASSPTGGGTEAFF
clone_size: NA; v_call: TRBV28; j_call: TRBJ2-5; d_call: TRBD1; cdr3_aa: CASTPLQGAGQETQYF
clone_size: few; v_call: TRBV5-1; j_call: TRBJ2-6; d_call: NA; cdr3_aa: CASSYGRALGAGANVLTF
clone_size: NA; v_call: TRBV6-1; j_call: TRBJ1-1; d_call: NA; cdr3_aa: CASSEAVRQFNPEAFF